This T cell receptor (beta chain) was identified during a study of tissue T cells after allogeneic stem cell transplantation. Some clones are missing from TCRdb's copy, which holds only in-frame ones; the method was immunoSEQ multiplex PCR. The repertoire includes roughly 2,000 clones, around 50% of them detected once, and approximately 24% sits in the top ten. Germline CDR1 reads KGHPV; CDR2 reads FQNQEV (reference sequence). The junction had 2 bases not matched to a gene; V was cut back by 4 bases and J by 3 bases. This CDR3 has 15 residues. Regarding this clone: Gene labels here are mouse ones. The CDR3 goes on 1 residue after the read ends, and that part is filled in from the germline J gene.

Time point in this sample: mouse harvest day 7 after allogeneic transplant. Tail vein injection delivered 10^7 T-cell-depleted bone marrow cells and 10^6 splenic CD5+ T cells. The clonotype originates from a female BALB/c mouse given C57BL/6 T cells with graft-versus-host disease after an allogeneic hematopoietic cell transplant. V is TRBV26 and J is TRBJ1-4; TRBD1 aligns across 10 bases. The sequencing input was spleen. This CDR3 is CASSPGQGTNERLFF. CDR3 bases read: TGTGCCAGCAGTCCGGGACAGGGGACCAACGAAAGATTATTT.